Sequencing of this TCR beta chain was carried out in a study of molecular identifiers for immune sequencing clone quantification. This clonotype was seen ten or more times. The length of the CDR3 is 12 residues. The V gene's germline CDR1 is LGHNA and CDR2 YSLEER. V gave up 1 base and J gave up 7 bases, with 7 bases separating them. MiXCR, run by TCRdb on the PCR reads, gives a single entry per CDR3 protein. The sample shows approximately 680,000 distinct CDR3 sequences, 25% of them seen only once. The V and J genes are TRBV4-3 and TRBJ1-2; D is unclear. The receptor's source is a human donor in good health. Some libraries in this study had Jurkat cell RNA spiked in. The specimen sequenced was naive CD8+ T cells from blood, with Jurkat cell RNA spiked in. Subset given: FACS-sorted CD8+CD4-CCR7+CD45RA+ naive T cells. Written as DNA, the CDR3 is TGCGCCAGCAGCCAAGGACACTCTGGCTACACCTTC. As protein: CASSQGHSGYTF.